This T cell receptor (beta chain) was sequenced for a study of T cell repertoires in cytomegalovirus infection. Study-wide context: From public TCR beta signatures came an indication of both CMV infection and matching HLA type. Study results and caveats: CMV carriers having the relevant HLA were flagged by cumulative public TCR beta family frequency.

Via MiXCR, TCRdb re-called the reads, giving one row per CDR3 protein. Here the sample spans approximately 730,000 distinct CDR3 sequences, 33% being singletons. Germline V gene lookup returns CDR1 DFQATT and CDR2 SNEGSKA (reference sequence). The CDR3 is 12 amino acids. Deletions cut 6 bases from V and 1 base from J, with 8 bases between. On this clonotype: Its target is unknown.

The receptor was isolated from a human donor in good health (CMV status not recorded). Some clones in this sample may be carry-over from other donors' samples. The source material was cultured PBMCs, sampled from culture after CMV antigen stimulation. The V call is TRBV20-1, the J call TRBJ2-3; D gene uncertain. In DNA form, the CDR3 reads TGCAGTGCAGGGTCGGGCACAGATACGCAGTATTTT. Amino acid sequence: CSAGSGTDTQYF.